Listed here are 18 T cell receptor beta chains from one sample, sequenced in a study of blood T cell repertoires in COVID-19. Generated by immunoSEQ multiplex PCR, the TCRdb table keeps only in-frame clones and is missing some. The table records about 22,000 clones, 80% to 90% of them present only once. Sequenced: peripheral blood. These receptors originate from a human donor with active COVID-19. The donor label of this sample is uncertain.

CDR3 protein: CASSHHGAGARDEQFF. CDR3 nucleotide sequence: TGTGCCAGCAGCCACCACGGAGCTGGGGCCCGGGATGAGCAGTTCTTC. This chain connects TRBV3-1 (or the pseudogene TRBV3-2) to TRBJ2-1; D perhaps matches TRBD1 (5 bases). The V end lost 3 bases, the J end lost 8 bases, and 20 bases lay between the germline ends. CDR3 length: 16 amino acids. Germline CDR1 and CDR2: LGHDT and YNNKEL (reference sequence).

V gene TRBV7-8 combines with J gene TRBJ2-1; D is ambiguous. CDR3 length: 12 amino acids. From germline, CDR1 is SGHVS and CDR2 FQNEAQ. V was cut by 3 bases and J by 9 bases, with 9 bases left in between. In nucleotides, the CDR3 is TGTGCCAGCAGCTTTTTAACGGGTGAGCAGTTCTTC. Translating gives CASSFLTGEQFF.

The chain carries TRBV28 and TRBJ2-7, with 7 bases that match TRBD2. CDR1 and CDR2 (germline): MDHEN, SYDVKM. The CDR3 sequence is 14 residues long. After removal of 5 bases from V and 0 bases from J, the junction contained 4 bases not matched to a gene. The chain's CDR3 is CASSALADSYEQYF. DNA of the CDR3: TGTGCCAGCAGTGCCCTAGCGGACTCCTACGAGCAGTACTTC.

The genes are TRBV10-3 and TRBJ2-2, with D uncertain. V was trimmed by 10 bases and J by 0 bases, leaving 12 bases between them. From germline, CDR1 is ENHRY and CDR2 SYGVKD. The CDR3 spans 14 residues. The CDR3 spells CATRDLTNTGELFF. CDR3 coding DNA: TGTGCCACCCGAGATCTGACGAACACCGGGGAGCTGTTTTTT.

The chain combines TRBV7-8 with TRBJ2-3; possible D gene TRBD2, 5 bases. Germline CDR1 is SGHVS and CDR2 is FQNEAQ. The CDR3 length is 14 residues. Deletions cut 1 base from V and 5 bases from J, with 10 bases between. This CDR3 reads CASSLVGVRDTQYF. The CDR3 bases are TGTGCCAGCAGCTTAGTCGGGGTAAGAGATACGCAGTATTTT.

V usage is TRBV18 and J usage is TRBJ2-7, with 12 bases fitting TRBD1. The CDR3 contains 17 residues. In germline, CDR1 is KGHSH, CDR2 LQKENI. V shed 2 bases, J shed 4 bases, and the junction held 9 bases outside the gene matches. Here the CDR3 reads CASSPEGGTGGFYEQYF. The CDR3 nucleotides are TGTGCCAGCTCACCAGAAGGAGGGACAGGGGGCTTTTACGAGCAGTACTTC.

This chain links TRBV12-3 or TRBV12-4 with TRBJ2-7; a weak D match, TRBD1 (5 bases). V dropped 3 bases and J dropped 5 bases, with 11 bases sitting between them. The length of the CDR3 is 13 residues. The CDR3 DNA sequence: TGTGCCAGCAGTTTTCGGCAGGGCGACGAGCAGTACTTC. It translates to CASSFRQGDEQYF.

Only one count was recorded for this clone. V gene TRBV18 combines with J gene TRBJ2-1; 7 bases are shared with TRBD1. The CDR3 spans 16 residues. In germline, CDR1 is KGHSH, CDR2 LQKENI. The V and J ends lost 2 bases and 5 bases, in that order; junction bases with no gene match: 9. CDR3 coding DNA: TGTGCCAGCTCACCAACCCTGAGGGGGCAAAACAATGAGCAGTTCTTC. Protein sequence: CASSPTLRGQNNEQFF.

This chain connects TRBV19 to TRBJ2-5; D remains unclear. The CDR3 totals 14 residues. V lost 1 base and J lost 3, with 9 bases in between. CDR1 is LNHDA, CDR2 SQIVND, per germline (reference sequence). The CDR3 sequence: CASSIGGAKETQYF. In nucleotides, the CDR3 is TGTGCCAGTAGTATAGGAGGAGCAAAAGAGACCCAGTACTTC.

Here the CDR3 reads CASSLDPSPGGREETQYF. The CDR3, as DNA: TGCGCCAGCAGCTTGGATCCTAGCCCGGGGGGGCGGGAAGAGACCCAGTACTTC. This chain joins TRBV5-1 and TRBJ2-5; 8 bases match TRBD2. The CDR3 is 18 amino acids. V was clipped by 0 bases and J by 3 bases; unmatched bases: 13. Germline loops: CDR1 SGHRS, CDR2 YFSETQ.

The rearrangement joins TRBV9 to TRBJ2-3, with TRBD2 identical over 7 bases. This CDR3 contains 14 residues. CDR1 is SGDLS and CDR2 is YYNGEE in the germline V gene. The junction had 5 bases not matched to a gene; V was cut back by 0 bases and J by 7 bases. As DNA, the CDR3 is TGTGCCAGCAGCGTAGAACCTAGCGGAAATACGCAGTATTTT. Translating gives CASSVEPSGNTQYF. The variable domain in full, completed from reference TRBV9 and TRBJ2-3, reads DSGVTQTPKHLITATGQRVTLRCSPRSGDLSVYWYQQSLDQGLQFLIQYYNGEERAKGNILERFSAQQFPDLHSELNLSSLELGDSALYFCASSVEPSGNTQYFGPGTRLTVL.

This clone came up once. This sequence joins TRBV19 and TRBJ2-7, with D possibly being TRBD2 (8 bases). Looked up from germline, CDR1 is LNHDA and CDR2 is SQIVND (reference sequence). The CDR3 covers 16 residues. V lost 5 bases and J 3 bases, leaving 20 bases between the germline ends. Here the CDR3 DNA reads TGTGCCAGTAGTCTTTGGACAGGCGGGGGGAGCTACGAGCAGTACTTC. Translating gives CASSLWTGGGSYEQYF. The variable domain in full, completed from reference TRBV19 and TRBJ2-7, reads DGGITQSPKYLFRKEGQNVTLSCEQNLNHDAMYWYRQDPGQGLRLIYYSQIVNDFQKGDIAEGYSVSREKKESFPLTVTSAQKNPTAFYLCASSLWTGGGSYEQYFGPGTRLTVT.

CDR3 sequence reads: CASGRTGPYNEQFF. As DNA, the CDR3 is TGTGCCAGCGGAAGGACAGGGCCTTACAATGAGCAGTTCTTC. V and J are TRBV27 and TRBJ2-1; 8 bases fit TRBD1. The CDR3 has 14 residues. Germline CDR1 is MNHEY and CDR2 is SMNVEV (reference sequence). Trimming at V came to 8 bases and at J to 4 bases, leaving 7 bases not matched to a gene.

The gene calls are TRBV2 and TRBJ2-5; D is unclear. CDR3 size: 10 residues. CDR1 SNHLY and CDR2 FYNNEI come from the germline V gene. Trimming removed 6 bases at V and 5 bases at J, with 4 bases between. The CDR3 DNA reads as TGTGCCAGCAGGCAGGAGACCCAGTACTTC. Protein: CASRQETQYF.

This clone is a singleton in its sample. V usage is TRBV7-8 and J usage is TRBJ2-7; 10 positions match TRBD1. This CDR3 is built from 17 residues. Germline loops: CDR1 SGHVS, CDR2 FQNEAQ. Trimming cost V 5 bases and J 4 bases; bases outside gene matches: 14. The chain's CDR3 is CASSNRQGARHGYEQYF. CDR3 DNA: TGTGCCAGCAGCAACCGACAGGGGGCACGGCACGGGTACGAGCAGTACTTC.

This clone was seen only a few times. The J gene is TRBJ2-5, the V gene TRBV7-9, with 11 positions matching TRBD1. The germline V gene encodes CDR1 SEHNR and CDR2 FQNEAQ (reference sequence). The V and J ends lost 5 bases and 5 bases, in that order; junction bases with no gene match: 10. The CDR3 sequence is 16 residues long. The CDR3 sequence is CASSLTWTGGSETQYF. The CDR3 DNA follows: TGTGCCAGCAGCCTAACTTGGACAGGGGGCAGTGAGACCCAGTACTTC. Full variable domain (remainder filled in from reference TRBV7-9 and TRBJ2-5): DTGVSQNPRHKITKRGQNVTFRCDPISEHNRLYWYRQTLGQGPEFLTYFQNEAQLEKSRLLSDRFSAERPKGSFSTLEIQRTEQGDSAMYLCASSLTWTGGSETQYFGPGTRLLVL.

This clone came up a few times. The rearrangement links TRBV6-2 or TRBV6-3 to TRBJ1-2, with D unresolved. This CDR3 is 13 amino acids long. CDR1 is MNHEY and CDR2 is SVGEGT in the germline V gene. V gave up 5 bases and J gave up 2 bases, with 9 bases separating them. CDR3: CASSPTRNYGYTF. The DNA of the CDR3 is TGTGCCAGCAGTCCGACAAGAAACTATGGCTACACCTTC.

The chain carries TRBV2 and TRBJ1-1, with D possibly matching TRBD1 (6 bases). Germline-derived CDR1 and CDR2 are SNHLY and FYNNEI. The CDR3 length is 13 residues. V was cut by 6 bases and J by 1 base, with 9 bases left in between. DNA of the CDR3: TGTGCCAGCAGGGTGGACAGGAACACTGAAGCTTTCTTT. This encodes CASRVDRNTEAFF.